The 25 T cell receptor beta chains presented below share a single source sample, sequenced in a study of Ad26.COV2.S vaccination and SARS-CoV-2 variants. Sequenced by immunoSEQ multiplex PCR; TCRdb stores in-frame clones only, minus some. The top ten hold around 10% of the sample, which has 380,000 or so clones, 86% seen once. Regarding treatment: some 20 received Ad26.COV2.S at low or high dose, single or two shots; five or six received placebo; per-sample allocation not given. Day 63 after the first vaccine or placebo injection was the time point for sampling. The sample here was peripheral blood, taken in a trial of Ad26.COV2.S vaccine versus placebo. Every receptor here comes from a person aged 18-65 years who received the Ad26.COV2.S COVID-19 vaccine or a placebo.

This clone was detected once. CDR3 nucleotide sequence: TGTGCCAGCAGTGAAGCGGCGGGAAGCACAGATACGCAGTATTTT. Translating gives CASSEAAGSTDTQYF. The chain has TRBV6-1 and TRBJ2-3; TRBD2 might be the D (6 bases). The CDR3 sequence is 15 residues long. V gave up 0 bases and J gave up 0 bases, with 7 bases separating them. Germline CDR1 and CDR2: MNHNS and SASEGT.

The gene calls are TRBV5-1 and TRBJ2-1; D call uncertain. Germline-derived CDR1 and CDR2 are SGHRS and YFSETQ. The V gene lost 0 bases and the J gene lost 5 bases, with 12 bases spanning the gap. CDR3 length: 15 residues. CDR3 nucleotides: TGCGCCAGCAGCTTGGAAAGTAGATCCAACAATGAGCAGTTCTTC. Translating it yields CASSLESRSNNEQFF.

The gene calls are TRBV28 and TRBJ2-7; 9 bases align to TRBD1. CDR1 is MDHEN, CDR2 SYDVKM, per germline. This CDR3 comprises 14 residues. V was clipped by 5 bases and J by 4 bases; unmatched bases: 6. Here the CDR3 reads CASSKTGGRYEQYF. The CDR3, as DNA: TGTGCCAGCAGTAAAACAGGGGGCAGGTACGAGCAGTACTTC.

The chain carries TRBV10-3 and TRBJ1-4, with D perhaps matching TRBD1 (5 bases). The CDR3 runs 12 residues. V lost 3 bases to trimming and J lost 8 bases, with 7 bases between them. CDR1 and CDR2 from the germline V gene are ENHRY and SYGVKD. The DNA of the CDR3 is TGTGCCATCAGTGATCGGGGGGAAAAACTGTTTTTT. It codes for CAISDRGEKLFF.

V and J are TRBV9 and TRBJ2-3; 8 nucleotides match TRBD1. CDR1 SGDLS and CDR2 YYNGEE come from the germline V gene. Trimming took 3 bases from V and 6 from J; bases not matched to a gene: 12. The CDR3 is 16 residues long. The DNA for the CDR3 is TGTGCCAGCAGCGCGTATCGACAGGGGCGGGCGGATACGCAGTATTTT. It specifies CASSAYRQGRADTQYF.

The chain joins TRBV12-5 to TRBJ2-7; a possible D gene is TRBD1 (6 bases). The CDR3 has 13 residues. Trimming shortened V by 5 bases and J by 4 bases, and 12 bases separated the two germline ends. CDR1 and CDR2 from the germline V gene are LGHNT and FRNRAP. CDR3 nucleotides: TGTGCTAGTGGTCACCAACAGGGTTACGAGCAGTACTTC. This encodes CASGHQQGYEQYF.

In this sample, this clone turned up a few times. This chain connects TRBV4-1 to TRBJ2-1; no definite D call. V lost 1 base to trimming and J lost 6 bases, with 10 bases between them. Germline V gene lookup returns CDR1 MGHRA and CDR2 YSYEKL. The CDR3 spans 14 residues. The CDR3 DNA reads as TGCGCCAGCAGCCAAGTCTCGGGCCCCAATGAGCAGTTCTTC. Protein product: CASSQVSGPNEQFF.

V is TRBV28 and J is TRBJ2-1; D is undetermined. The CDR3 contains 11 residues. Trimming removed 8 bases from V and 12 bases from J, with 14 bases in between. Germline CDR1 and CDR2: MDHEN and SYDVKM. DNA for the CDR3: TGTGCCAGCCAAGGGCGCGGTGGGCAGTTCTTC. Translated, it gives CASQGRGGQFF.

This clone showed up just a few times. The chain couples TRBV4-2 to TRBJ2-7, with 14 bases identical to TRBD2. Looked up from germline, CDR1 is LGHNA and CDR2 is YNFKEQ. Trimming cost V 4 bases and J 2 bases; bases outside gene matches: 1. This CDR3 contains 15 residues. Here the CDR3 reads CASSPTSGRAYEQYF. The DNA of the CDR3 is TGTGCCAGCAGCCCGACTAGCGGGAGGGCCTACGAGCAGTACTTC.

V is TRBV20-1 and J is TRBJ1-1; unclear D gene. The CDR3 spans 13 residues. Trimming removed 3 bases from V and 0 bases from J, with 8 bases in between. Germline V gene sequence: CDR1 DFQATT, CDR2 SNEGSKA (reference sequence). The CDR3 bases are TGCAGTGCTAGTGAGAACCTGAACACTGAAGCTTTCTTT. Translated, it gives CSASENLNTEAFF.

This clone came up once. This rearrangement joins TRBV19 to TRBJ2-3; 8 bases line up with TRBD2. The length of the CDR3 is 19 residues. Germline-derived CDR1 and CDR2 are LNHDA and SQIVND (reference sequence). V was pared by 9 bases and J by 0 bases, with 20 bases of the junction left unmatched. CDR3 coding DNA: TGTGCCAGCTCGGGGGCTTTAGGAACTAGCGGAGCTAGCACAGATACGCAGTATTTT. Its protein product is CASSGALGTSGASTDTQYF.

The rearrangement links TRBV7-9 to TRBJ2-3; 10 nucleotides match TRBD2. The germline CDR1 and CDR2 sequences are SEHNR and FQNEAQ (reference sequence). V lost 2 bases to trimming and J lost 5 bases; unmatched junction nucleotides: 4. This CDR3 comprises 15 residues. This CDR3 reads CASSLSGGVRDTQYF. The CDR3 DNA is TGTGCCAGCAGCTTAAGCGGGGGGGTCCGAGATACGCAGTATTTT.

This clone is medium-sized (0.01 to 0.1%) by share. In DNA, the CDR3 is TGTGCCAGCAGCCCGGGACAGATCTTCAATCAGCCCCAGCATTTT. It is translated as CASSPGQIFNQPQHF. This chain uses TRBV7-9 with TRBJ1-5; 7 bases line up with TRBD1. The length of the CDR3 is 15 residues. With 5 bases clipped from V and 3 bases from J, the junction kept 7 bases outside the gene matches. CDR1 SEHNR and CDR2 FQNEAQ come from the germline V gene (reference sequence).

The chain joins TRBV10-3 to TRBJ1-3; no definite D call. The CDR3 loop spans 12 amino acids. In germline, CDR1 is ENHRY, CDR2 SYGVKD. V lost 0 bases, J lost 8 bases, and 5 bases lay in between. The CDR3 DNA follows: TGTGCCATCAGTGAGTCAGCGGACACCATATATTTT. Translated: CAISESADTIYF.

The chain couples TRBV18 to TRBJ2-7, with 12 nucleotides matching TRBD1. V lost 8 bases, J lost 6 bases, and 8 bases stayed unmatched. CDR3 length: 14 amino acids. Germline V gene data show CDR1 as KGHSH and CDR2 as LQKENI. The CDR3 DNA follows: TGTGCCAGCGCGCCGGGACAGGGGGCGCGCGAGCAGTACTTC. It encodes CASAPGQGAREQYF.

The chain uses TRBV7-9 and TRBJ1-2; unclear D gene. Per the germline V gene, CDR1 is SEHNR and CDR2 is FQNEAQ (reference sequence). Trimming pared 7 bases from V and 4 bases from J, leaving 13 bases between. This CDR3 spans 13 amino acids. This CDR3 is CASTPENGYGYTF. The CDR3 DNA sequence: TGTGCCAGCACCCCGGAGAACGGCTATGGCTACACCTTC.

This chain links TRBV4-1 with TRBJ2-7, with D unresolved. The CDR3 is 13 residues long. The V end lost 4 bases, the J end lost 0 bases, and 7 bases lay between the germline ends. Germline V lookup: CDR1 MGHRA, CDR2 YSYEKL. CDR3 coding DNA: TGCGCCAGCAGCCCCACCAGCTCCTACGAGCAGTACTTC. It codes for CASSPTSSYEQYF.

The gene calls are TRBV6-5 and TRBJ2-1; no definite D call. V was shortened by 6 bases and J by 13 bases, with 16 bases between the two germline ends. The CDR3 is 12 amino acids. Germline V lookup: CDR1 MNHEY, CDR2 SVGAGI. The CDR3 DNA is TGTGCCAGCAGACCCCCTAATTCTGATCAGTTCTTC. Residues: CASRPPNSDQFF.

The chain couples TRBV6-5 to TRBJ2-3; D call uncertain. Trimming removed 5 bases at V and 1 base at J, with 7 bases between. Germline values: CDR1 MNHEY, CDR2 SVGAGI. The CDR3 is made up of 13 amino acids. CDR3 in DNA: TGTGCCAGCAGTCACCCAGGCACAGATACGCAGTATTTT. Translation: CASSHPGTDTQYF.

This clone was seen only once. The rearrangement links TRBV7-9 to TRBJ2-1; D uncertain. The length of the CDR3 is 16 residues. V lost 5 bases and J 2 bases, leaving 16 bases between the germline ends. Germline CDR1 and CDR2: SEHNR and FQNEAQ (reference sequence). The CDR3 spells CASSGMLAVPYNEQFF. The CDR3 DNA reads as TGTGCCAGCAGCGGGATGTTGGCGGTCCCCTACAATGAGCAGTTCTTC.

The chain links TRBV18 to TRBJ1-2, with a weak D call TRBD1 (6 bases). This CDR3 comprises 14 residues. Trimming shortened V by 4 bases and J by 1 base, and 10 bases separated the two germline ends. Germline assignment: CDR1 KGHSH and CDR2 LQKENI. CDR3 residues: CASSRDTVNYGYTF. Written as DNA, the CDR3 is TGTGCCAGCTCACGGGACACTGTTAACTATGGCTACACCTTC.

The chain combines TRBV9 with TRBJ1-1; no definite D call. The germline V and J ends were trimmed by 4 bases and 1 base, with 14 bases remaining between them. Germline assignment: CDR1 SGDLS and CDR2 YYNGEE. This CDR3 contains 15 residues. The CDR3 DNA follows: TGTGCCAGCAGCCGCCAGTTAGATCAGAACACTGAAGCTTTCTTT. Protein sequence: CASSRQLDQNTEAFF.

The rearrangement joins TRBV6-5 to TRBJ1-1; D call uncertain. This CDR3 spans 14 amino acids. V lost 0 bases and J 3 bases, leaving 8 bases between the germline ends. Germline V gene sequence: CDR1 MNHEY, CDR2 SVGAGI. The CDR3 bases are TGTGCCAGCAGTTACTCGACCGGGGACACTGAAGCTTTCTTT. Its protein product is CASSYSTGDTEAFF.

The DNA for the CDR3 is TGCGCCAGCAGCCAAGACAGCGGGGGGCCCACAGATACGCAGTATTTT. Protein product: CASSQDSGGPTDTQYF. This chain uses TRBV4-3 with TRBJ2-3; 9 bases agree with TRBD2. CDR1 is LGHNA and CDR2 is YSLEER in the germline V gene. The CDR3 sequence is 16 residues long. Losses at the gene ends were 0 bases for V and 2 bases for J; bases not matched to a gene: 3.

This sequence joins TRBV27 and TRBJ2-1, with 9 bases lining up with TRBD2. Per the germline V gene, CDR1 is MNHEY and CDR2 is SMNVEV (reference sequence). J lost 3 bases, V lost 2 bases, and 2 bases had no gene match. This CDR3 is 15 amino acids long. The DNA of the CDR3 is TGTGCCAGCAGTTTAGCTAGCGGGAACTACAATGAGCAGTTCTTC. Encoded protein: CASSLASGNYNEQFF.